These 11 T cell receptor beta chains were all obtained from the same sample, sequenced in a study of T cell changes during pregnancy in multiple sclerosis. The data were produced by immunoSEQ multiplex PCR, yet TCRdb's version contains in-frame clones alone and is incomplete. The top ten clones hold around 1.8% of a sample with approximately 94,000 clones, about 92% of them seen once. This specimen consisted of peripheral blood, obtained after pregnancy. These receptor sequences come from a female donor with multiple sclerosis, enrolled in a pregnancy study.

This clone occurred once. In the same sample, other DNA sequences code for this CDR3. The V call is TRBV19, the J call TRBJ1-6, with 8 positions matching TRBD1. The V and J ends lost 6 bases and 7 bases, in that order; junction bases with no gene match: 5. The length of the CDR3 is 14 residues. Germline V gene sequence: CDR1 LNHDA, CDR2 SQIVND (reference sequence). CDR3 nucleotide sequence: TGTGCCAGTAGACAAGACAGGGGAAATTCACCCCTCCACTTT. Its protein is CASRQDRGNSPLHF.

The chain joins TRBV9 to TRBJ1-1; D may be TRBD1 (6 bases). V gave up 0 bases and J gave up 6 bases, with 18 bases separating them. Germline CDR1 is SGDLS and CDR2 is YYNGEE. The CDR3 spans 16 residues. This CDR3 is CASSVGGGRPVAEAFF. Here the CDR3 DNA reads TGTGCCAGCAGCGTAGGGGGGGGCAGGCCCGTCGCTGAAGCTTTCTTT. The entire variable domain, with the rest obtained from reference TRBV9 and TRBJ1-1, is as follows: DSGVTQTPKHLITATGQRVTLRCSPRSGDLSVYWYQQSLDQGLQFLIQYYNGEERAKGNILERFSAQQFPDLHSELNLSSLELGDSALYFCASSVGGGRPVAEAFFGQGTRLTVV.

The CDR3 protein is CASSVEGLAGREQFF. In DNA form, the CDR3 reads TGTGCCAGCAGCGTAGAGGGACTAGCGGGCCGTGAGCAGTTCTTC. This chain connects TRBV9 to TRBJ2-1, with 12 bases aligning to TRBD2. Losses at the gene ends were 0 bases for V and 9 bases for J; bases not matched to a gene: 4. This CDR3 region has 15 residues. From germline, CDR1 is SGDLS and CDR2 YYNGEE.

The CDR3 loop reads CASRSLLRAGVVRHNEQFF. CDR3 in DNA: TGCGCCAGCAGATCCCTATTGAGAGCGGGAGTGGTCCGCCACAATGAGCAGTTCTTC. The chain carries TRBV5-1 and TRBJ2-1; 8 positions match TRBD2. Germline trimming cut 5 bases from V and 5 bases from J; bases unmatched to any gene: 21. The CDR3 is 19 amino acids. Germline CDR1 SGHRS, CDR2 YFSETQ.

The CDR3 region has the DNA TGTGCCAGCAGCCAGGGATTGAGTGGGACAGCCTACGAGCAGTACTTC. Amino acid sequence: CASSQGLSGTAYEQYF. The V call is TRBV7-9, the J call TRBJ2-7, with TRBD1 identical over 7 bases. Trimming cost V 5 bases and J 2 bases; bases outside gene matches: 12. The CDR3 runs to 16 residues. Germline values: CDR1 SEHNR, CDR2 FQNEAQ (reference sequence).

The rearrangement links TRBV27 to TRBJ2-7; tentatively, D is TRBD1 (6 bases). CDR3 size: 12 residues. V was shortened by 8 bases and J by 6 bases, with 14 bases between the two germline ends. The V gene's germline CDR1 is MNHEY and CDR2 SMNVEV (reference sequence). CDR3 sequence reads: CASRDRTSEQYF. CDR3 DNA sequence: TGTGCCAGCCGAGACAGGACATCCGAGCAGTACTTC.

This chain connects TRBV28 to TRBJ2-1, with TRBD2 matching over 7 bases. Germline trimming cut 5 bases from V and 1 base from J; bases unmatched to any gene: 8. The V gene's germline CDR1 is MDHEN and CDR2 SYDVKM. This CDR3 comprises 16 residues. The CDR3 spells CASSRVGGRSYNEQFF. The CDR3 DNA reads TGTGCCAGCAGTCGGGTGGGCGGGAGATCCTACAATGAGCAGTTCTTC.

Worth noting for this clone: The sample carries other DNA sequences with the same CDR3. This chain uses TRBV2 with TRBJ1-1; TRBD1 matches 7 bases. Looked up from germline, CDR1 is SNHLY and CDR2 is FYNNEI. This CDR3 has 13 residues. J lost 2 bases, V lost 4 bases, and 1 base had no gene match. The CDR3 DNA reads as TGTGCCAGCAGTGGACAGGGAAACACTGAAGCTTTCTTT. This gives the protein CASSGQGNTEAFF.

J is TRBJ1-2 and V is TRBV5-4; D gene uncertain. This CDR3 spans 14 amino acids. The germline V and J ends were trimmed by 4 bases and 5 bases, with 15 bases remaining between them. The germline V gene has CDR1 SGHNT and CDR2 YYREEE (reference sequence). Written as DNA, the CDR3 is TGTGCCAGCAGCCAGGATGTGACGAATTATGGCTACACCTTC. It specifies CASSQDVTNYGYTF.

The chain carries TRBV28 and TRBJ2-7, with 9 bases aligning to TRBD1. The CDR3 has 17 amino acids. J was trimmed by 5 bases and V by 2 bases; bases with no gene match: 13. Germline V CDR1 and CDR2: MDHEN, SYDVKM. The DNA of the CDR3 is TGTGCCAGCAGTTTAACCGGACAGGGGAGGTTGCGGGACGAGCAGTACTTC. It translates to CASSLTGQGRLRDEQYF.

The chain is built from TRBV30 and TRBJ1-2; 8 bases fit TRBD1. The CDR3 loop spans 17 amino acids. The V gene's germline CDR1 is GTSNPN and CDR2 SVGIG (reference sequence). The ends lost 6 bases at V and 0 bases at J; junction bases unmatched: 15. The CDR3 DNA sequence: TGTGCCTGCTACTCCGGGACAGGCGCTCCAGCTAACTATGGCTACACCTTC. It encodes CACYSGTGAPANYGYTF.